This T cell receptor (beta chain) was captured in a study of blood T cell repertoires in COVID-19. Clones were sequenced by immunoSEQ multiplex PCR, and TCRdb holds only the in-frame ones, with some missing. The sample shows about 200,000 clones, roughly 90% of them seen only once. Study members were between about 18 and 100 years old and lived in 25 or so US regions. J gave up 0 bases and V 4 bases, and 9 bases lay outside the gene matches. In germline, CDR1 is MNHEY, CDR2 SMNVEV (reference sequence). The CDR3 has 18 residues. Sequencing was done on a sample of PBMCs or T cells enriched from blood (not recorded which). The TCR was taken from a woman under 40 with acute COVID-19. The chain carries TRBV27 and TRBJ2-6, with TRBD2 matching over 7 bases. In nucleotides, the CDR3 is TGTGCCAGCAGTTCCTGGGGAGGGTTCTTCTCTGGGGCCAACGTCCTGACTTTC. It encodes CASSSWGGFFSGANVLTF.